These T cell receptor beta chains were read from a single sample in a study of blood T cell repertoires in COVID-19. Sequencing used immunoSEQ multiplex PCR; TCRdb keeps in-frame clones, though not all of them. The sample gives just under 350,000 clones, over 80% of which show up once; around 6% is in the top ten. Sequenced input: peripheral blood. Receptor source: a woman in her 50s with COVID-19, enrolled during active disease. The CDR3 runs from the conserved cysteine through the conserved F or W.

TRBJ2-3,TRBV2,15,CASSDGTQFTDTQYF
TRBJ1-2,TRBV9,15,CASSTQDRLGYGYTF
TRBJ1-2,TRBV5-1,11,CASSLTDGYTF
TRBJ1-1,TRBV30,14,CAWSVGGLNTEAFF
TRBJ1-1,TRBV6-4,13,CASQETRNTEAFF
TRBJ2-2,TRBV30,14,CAWSGQIWTGELFF
TRBJ2-2,TRBV7-6,16,CASRKTGTTNTGELFF
TRBJ2-7,TRBV5-4,14,CASSRKGEAYEQYF
TRBJ2-3,TRBV5-6,16,CASSLLGRDNTDTQYF
TRBJ2-7,TRBV6-2/TRBV6-3,15,CASSRSGAGDYEQYF
TRBJ1-2,TRBV6-5,16,CASSYSPGQLIYGYTF
TRBJ1-2,TRBV5-1,17,CASSLDPGDRFFDGYTF